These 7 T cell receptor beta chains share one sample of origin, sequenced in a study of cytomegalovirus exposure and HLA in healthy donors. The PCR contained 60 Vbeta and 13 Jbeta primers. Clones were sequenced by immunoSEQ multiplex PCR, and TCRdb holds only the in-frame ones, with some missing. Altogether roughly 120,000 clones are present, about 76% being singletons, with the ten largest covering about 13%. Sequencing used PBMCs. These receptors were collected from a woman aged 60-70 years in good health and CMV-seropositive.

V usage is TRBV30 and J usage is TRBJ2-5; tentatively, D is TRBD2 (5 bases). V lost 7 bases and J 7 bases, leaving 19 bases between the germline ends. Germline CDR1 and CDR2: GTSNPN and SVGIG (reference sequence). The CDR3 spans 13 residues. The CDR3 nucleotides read TGTGCCTCGGAGAGGGCCTCCTTCGGGACCCAGTACTTC. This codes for CASERASFGTQYF.

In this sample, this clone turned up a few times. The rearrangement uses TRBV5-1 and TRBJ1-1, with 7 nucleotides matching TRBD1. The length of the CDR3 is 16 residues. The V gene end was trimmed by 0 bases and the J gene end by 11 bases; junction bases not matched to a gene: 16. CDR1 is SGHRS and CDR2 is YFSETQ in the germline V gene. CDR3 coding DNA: TGCGCCAGCAGCTTGGCCCCGGGAGGGGGCCGGGAGACGGCTTTCTTT. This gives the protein CASSLAPGGGRETAFF.

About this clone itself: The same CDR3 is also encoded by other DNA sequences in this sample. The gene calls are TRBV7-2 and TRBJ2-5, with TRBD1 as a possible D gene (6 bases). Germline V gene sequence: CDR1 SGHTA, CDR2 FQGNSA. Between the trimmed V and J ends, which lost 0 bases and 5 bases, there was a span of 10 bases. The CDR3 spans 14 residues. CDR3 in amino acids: CASSLAGRGETQYF. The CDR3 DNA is TGTGCCAGCAGCTTAGCCGGCAGGGGTGAGACCCAGTACTTC.

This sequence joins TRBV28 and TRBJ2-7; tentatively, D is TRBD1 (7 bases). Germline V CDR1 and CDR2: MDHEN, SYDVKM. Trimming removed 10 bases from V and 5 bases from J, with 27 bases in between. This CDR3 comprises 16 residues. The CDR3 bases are TGTGCCACCACGGGGCAGGGGGGCGCTTTTGTCCACGAGCAGTACTTC. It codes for CATTGQGGAFVHEQYF.

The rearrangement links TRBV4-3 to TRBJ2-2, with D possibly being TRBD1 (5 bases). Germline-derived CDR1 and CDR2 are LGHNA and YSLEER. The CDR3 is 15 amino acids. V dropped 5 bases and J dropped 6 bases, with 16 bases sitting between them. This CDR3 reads CASSFGQGFAGELFF. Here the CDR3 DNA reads TGCGCCAGCAGCTTCGGGCAGGGTTTCGCCGGGGAGCTGTTTTTT.

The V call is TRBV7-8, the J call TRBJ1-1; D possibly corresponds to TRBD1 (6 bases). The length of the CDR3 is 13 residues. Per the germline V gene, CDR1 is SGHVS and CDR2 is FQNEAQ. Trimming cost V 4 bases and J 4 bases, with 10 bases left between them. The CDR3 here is CASSSGHLTEAFF. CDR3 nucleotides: TGTGCCAGCAGCTCGGGACACCTCACTGAAGCTTTCTTT.

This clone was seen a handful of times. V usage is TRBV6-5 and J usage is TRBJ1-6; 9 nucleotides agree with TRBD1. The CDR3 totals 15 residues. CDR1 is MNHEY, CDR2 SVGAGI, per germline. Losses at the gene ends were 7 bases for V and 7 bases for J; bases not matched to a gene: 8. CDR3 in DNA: TGTGCCAGCACTCCCCTTGGGACAGGGAATTCACCCCTCCACTTT. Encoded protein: CASTPLGTGNSPLHF.